The entry below describes one TCR beta chain. Its cognate antigen is unknown. The data were obtained in a study of long-term antiretroviral therapy in people with HIV. About the study: The earliest samples predate the 2015 immediate-ART recommendation by about a decade.

The CDR3 length is 14 residues. V was shortened by 5 bases and J by 4 bases, with 11 bases between the two germline ends. The V gene's germline CDR1 is SGHTA and CDR2 FQGTGA. Regarding the study as a whole: Collection spanned 2004 to 2017; ART regimens may be less effective than current ones. Pre-ART clonal expansion yielded clones that dominated the repertoire at all time points.

Survey-level resolution applied to immunoSEQ assay v3.0. Sequencing set out to capture roughly 40,000-50,000 T-cell genomes per sample. Here immunoSEQ multiplex PCR was the method, and the copy in TCRdb shows in-frame clones only, minus some. The sample has roughly 44,000 clones, roughly 96% seen once. This TCR was recovered from a woman aged 50 to 60 with HIV. V usage is TRBV7-3 and J usage is TRBJ2-2; D call uncertain. The specimen was unsorted PBMCs, collected 3.7 years after starting antiretroviral therapy. The CDR3 region has the DNA TGTGCCAGCAGCCCGATCACTACCACCGGGGAGCTGTTTTTT. It is translated as CASSPITTTGELFF. Combining the CDR3 with reference TRBV7-3 and TRBJ2-2 gives the whole variable domain GAGVSQTPSNKVTEKGKYVELRCDPISGHTALYWYRQSLGQGPEFLIYFQGTGAADDSGLPNDRFFAVRPEGSVSTLKIQRTERGDSAVYLCASSPITTTGELFFGEGSRLTVL.